The 8 T cell receptor beta chains in this list originate from one sample, sequenced in a study of glioma-infiltrating T cells. Using RNA template, CDR3s of TCR alpha and beta were amplified with iRepertoire arm-PCR. TCRdb called the multiplex PCR reads again in MiXCR, with one record for every CDR3 protein. The table lists 150,000 to 200,000 distinct CDR3 sequences, more than 35% of them singletons. Sequenced input: glioma tissue, nonneoplastic brain tissue, or PBMCs (not recorded which). The receptors were gathered from a human donor with low-grade glioma or glioblastoma, undergoing nonglioma brain surgery, or in good health (not recorded which).

This clonotype was seen a single time. It may be a read error: a sequence one base away is much more abundant. The rearrangement links TRBV19 to TRBJ1-1; D remains ambiguous. The CDR3 is made up of 12 amino acids. Germline V gene lookup returns CDR1 LNHDA and CDR2 SQIVND (reference sequence). V gave up 3 bases and J gave up 7 bases, with 9 bases separating them. CDR3 sequence: CASSIMMGEAFF. CDR3 nucleotide sequence: TGTGCCAGTAGTATTATGATGGGTGAAGCTTTCTTT.

The rearrangement uses TRBV19 and TRBJ2-1; 13 nucleotides match TRBD2. Germline trimming cut 5 bases from V and 9 bases from J; bases unmatched to any gene: 4. Germline V lookup: CDR1 LNHDA, CDR2 SQIVND (reference sequence). The CDR3 is 14 residues long. DNA for the CDR3: TGTGCCAGTAGTGGACTAGCGGGAGATTGTGAGCAGTTCTTC. Amino acids: CASSGLAGDCEQFF.

As to this clonotype: Possible read error: a much larger clone is one base away. The chain couples TRBV6-6 to TRBJ2-7; 9 nucleotides agree with TRBD2. CDR1 is MNHNY and CDR2 is SVGAGI in the germline V gene (reference sequence). The J segment lost 4 bases and the V segment lost 0 bases, leaving 4 bases of the junction unmatched. The CDR3 runs 15 residues. The CDR3 nucleotides read TGTGCCAGCAGTTACTCGGCAAGCGGGAGGTACGAGCAGTACTTC. Its protein product is CASSYSASGRYEQYF.

The chain has TRBV6-5 and TRBJ1-1; no reliable D call. Trimming cost V 0 bases and J 2 bases, with 13 bases left between them. From germline, CDR1 is MNHEY and CDR2 SVGAGI. The CDR3 is made up of 16 amino acids. The CDR3 nucleotides are TGTGCCAGCAGTTACTCGAGAGGATTCCTTAACACTGAAGCTTTCTTT. Translation: CASSYSRGFLNTEAFF.

This clonotype was found many times. The chain couples TRBV3-1 to TRBJ1-2, with D possibly TRBD1 on 6 matching bases. Germline lookup yields CDR1 LGHDT and CDR2 YNNKEL (reference sequence). Deletions cut 3 bases from V and 3 bases from J, with 11 bases between. The length of the CDR3 is 14 residues. In DNA, the CDR3 is TGTGCCAGCAGCCATACGACAGGTGACTATGGCTACACCTTC. Translated, it gives CASSHTTGDYGYTF.

In its sample, this clonotype was seen once. At one boundary the junction diverges from the germline segment, which might be a read error. The chain has TRBV27 and TRBJ1-2; TRBD1 might be the D (5 bases). Germline V CDR1 and CDR2: MNHEY, SMNVEV (reference sequence). This CDR3 spans 12 amino acids. CDR3 region: CASRDRGTGYSF. The CDR3, as DNA: TGTGCCAGCAGGGATAGAGGGACCGGCTACAGCTTC.

The table lists this clonotype with many counts. This sequence joins TRBV12-3 or TRBV12-4 and TRBJ2-1; D ambiguous. This CDR3 is built from 13 residues. Trimming took off 3 bases at V and 0 bases at J, with 3 bases between the two ends. CDR3 sequence (DNA): TGTGCCAGCAGTTTTGGCTCCTACAATGAGCAGTTCTTC. Translating it yields CASSFGSYNEQFF.

This clonotype has more than one count but fewer than ten. This chain connects TRBV18 to TRBJ1-1, with 9 bases matching TRBD1. Losses at the gene ends were 8 bases for V and 6 bases for J; bases not matched to a gene: 10. Germline V gene sequence: CDR1 KGHSH, CDR2 LQKENI. This CDR3 is 14 amino acids long. The DNA for the CDR3 is TGTGCCAGCCGGACGACAGGGGGAGGGTCTGAAGCTTTCTTT. This translates into CASRTTGGGSEAFF.